The rows below give T cell receptor beta chains drawn from one sample of a study of persistence of HIV-infected CD4 T cells. The antigens these receptors bind are not known. Only in-frame clones appear in the TCRdb table, and some are missing; sequencing was by immunoSEQ multiplex PCR. This sample carries 10,000 to 15,000 clones, 71% of them seen once, and the ten largest clones take roughly a sixth. The material sequenced was CD4+ T cells sorted from PBMCs after roughly 17-hour stimulation, taken from a patient who received antiretroviral therapy. These receptors all come from an adult man with HIV who was CMV-seropositive. Both conserved end residues are part of each CDR3. The D gene is left open where the match is weak. Clone sizes are given selectively: once, few, many, or a class where the clone is expanded.

TRBV7-2,TRBD1,.,TRBJ2-6,CASSPDRGRGANVLTF,TGTGCCAGCAGCCCCGACAGGGGGCGTGGGGCCAACGTCCTGACTTTC
TRBV11-3,TRBD2,.,TRBJ2-2,CASSSSGTGPGELFF,TGTGCCAGCAGTTCTAGCGGGACTGGTCCCGGGGAGCTGTTTTTT
TRBV5-1,TRBD1,few,TRBJ1-4,CASSWEQGANEKLFF,TGCGCCAGCAGCTGGGAACAGGGGGCGAATGAAAAACTGTTTTTT
TRBV27,TRBD2,.,TRBJ2-1,CASSSAGGLTGQFF,TGTGCCAGTTCCAGCGCGGGGGGCCTCACAGGGCAGTTCTTC
TRBV7-2,.,.,TRBJ1-2,CASSLDGTVGYTF,TGTGCCAGCAGCTTAGATGGTACTGTCGGCTACACCTTC
TRBV5-1,TRBD1,.,TRBJ2-2,CASSLARGTGHIGELFF,TGCGCCAGCAGCTTGGCCAGGGGGACAGGGCATATCGGGGAGCTGTTTTTT
TRBV7-2,.,.,TRBJ2-2,CASNSDGIANTGELFF,TGTGCCAGCAACTCCGATGGGATTGCGAACACCGGGGAGCTGTTTTTT
TRBV10-2,.,few,TRBJ1-2,CASSLRQLGLNNYGYTF,TGCGCCAGCAGTTTGAGACAACTGGGGTTAAATAACTATGGCTACACCTTC
TRBV18,TRBD1,.,TRBJ1-6,CASSLRDRVFSPLHF,TGTGCCAGCTCACTCCGGGACAGGGTATTTTCACCCCTCCACTTT
TRBV28,TRBD1,.,TRBJ1-1,CASRTRGFTEAFF,TGTGCCAGCAGGACCAGGGGGTTCACTGAAGCTTTCTTT
TRBV27,TRBD1,.,TRBJ1-4,CASSLMGQGEKLFF,TGTGCCAGCAGTTTAATGGGACAGGGGGAAAAACTGTTTTTT
TRBV18,.,.,TRBJ2-3,CASSLALWGTDTQYF,TGTGCCAGCTCTTTAGCGCTTTGGGGCACAGATACGCAGTATTTT
TRBV5-8,TRBD1,few,TRBJ2-7,CASSLEGAYEQYF,TGTGCCAGCAGCTTGGAGGGGGCGTACGAGCAGTACTTC
TRBV2,.,.,TRBJ1-2,CASSEGEARAYGYTF,TGTGCCAGCAGTGAAGGGGAGGCGAGGGCCTATGGCTACACCTTC
TRBV18,TRBD1,.,TRBJ2-3,CASSPRDRGTDTQYF,TGTGCCAGCTCACCACGGGACAGGGGCACAGATACGCAGTATTTT
TRBV5-4,.,.,TRBJ1-2,CASSRPGENYGYTF,TGTGCCAGCAGCCGTCCGGGGGAAAACTATGGCTACACCTTC
TRBV3-1/TRBV3-2,TRBD2,few,TRBJ2-3,CASSLSSGELVRTQYF,TGTGCCAGCAGCCTTAGTAGCGGGGAACTTGTACGGACGCAGTATTTT